This T cell receptor beta chain derives from a study of T cell responses to AZD1222 COVID-19 vaccine. Study-wide points: Just a handful of people given AZD1222 tested seropositive at baseline. Regions 160-218 and 743-854 held dominance among vaccine-associated CD4 TCRs, which spanned spike.

Germline-derived CDR1 and CDR2 are SQVTM and ANQGSEA. The CDR3 is 14 residues long. V lost 0 bases and J 2 bases, leaving 8 bases between the germline ends. About this clone itself: Antigen specificity is unknown.

The repertoire was sequenced with immunoSEQ multiplex PCR; TCRdb's copy has only in-frame clones and lacks some. The table has around 100,000 clones, around nine tenths seen once. V usage is TRBV29-1 and J usage is TRBJ1-3; a weak D match, TRBD1 (5 bases). The material sequenced was peripheral blood, taken on day 0 of AZD1222 vaccination. The clonotype originates from an adult in good health. CDR3: CSVEDQGAGNTIYF. CDR3 in DNA: TGCAGCGTTGAAGACCAGGGTGCTGGAAACACCATATATTTT.